Listed below are T cell receptor beta chains from one sample, sequenced in a study of blood T cell repertoires in COVID-19. Generated by immunoSEQ multiplex PCR, the TCRdb table keeps only in-frame clones and is missing some. The sample lists a few hundred thousand clones, 80% to 90% occurring once. The sequencing sample was made of PBMCs or T cells enriched from blood (not recorded which). These receptors were collected from a woman in her fifties or sixties who had recovered from COVID-19. The CDR3 runs from the conserved cysteine through the conserved F or W. A D gene is named only where the DNA matches it firmly.

v_call cdr3_length d_call cdr3_aa
TRBV2 14 TRBD1 CASSARGGNQPQHF
TRBV7-2 15 TRBD1 CASSLGTGRTYEQYF
TRBV11-2 14 TRBD1 CASSSDRVSYEQYF
TRBV25-1 17 - CASSVPRGMRVNTEAFF
TRBV7-9 15 TRBD1 CASSVTGGGQETQYF
TRBV28 17 - CASSLAFGQLSNQPQHF
TRBV6-5 13 TRBD1 CASSYWTGDSAHF
TRBV11-1 14 - CASSLDGSGSGYTF
TRBV11-1 16 TRBD1 CASSLAGTGDVDGYTF
TRBV18 17 TRBD1 CASSRGQAPSGANVLTF
TRBV5-1 16 - CASSLVGQLKNTEAFF
TRBV25-1 14 TRBD2 CASCGLASTDTQYF
TRBV5-1 19 TRBD2 CASSPPPGLAGANTGELFF
TRBV5-1 16 TRBD2 CASSYGLAGLGETQYF
TRBV4-1 14 - CASSQEQGPGGQFF
TRBV7-8 15 TRBD2 CASSSPSGRANEQFF
TRBV12-3/TRBV12-4 12 - CASSLGGTVQYF
TRBV9 14 TRBD2 CASSFTGTSREQYF
TRBV6-5 12 TRBD1 CASADRADEQYF
TRBV27 20 TRBD2 CASRLRVAGGRLANTGELFF
TRBV21-1 14 - CASPKGGEADEQYF
TRBV28 15 - CASSLPQTGNSPLHF
TRBV5-6 15 TRBD2 CASSLTPAGDREQYF
TRBV7-2 14 - CASSPTGSNQPQHF
TRBV30 17 - CAWSVGLPGGSGNTIYF
TRBV5-1 15 TRBD1 CASSPTNRGSYEQYF
TRBV5-1 13 TRBD1 CASGTGAIGELFF
TRBV5-1 17 TRBD1 CASSPGQGATTNEKLFF
TRBV10-1 13 - CASSHGGGYEQYF
TRBV7-2 16 TRBD2 CASSLGLAGVVNEQFF
TRBV5-1 15 TRBD2 CASSLTGGGTGELFF
TRBV18 15 TRBD1 CASSLGQGSSYGYTF
TRBV5-1 15 TRBD2 CASTRGGTRGNEQFF
TRBV6-5 16 TRBD1 CASSYSVGQEIYEQYF
TRBV28 13 - CASSRSGGDTQYF
TRBV28 13 TRBD1 CASSLWNNRGAFF
TRBV18 14 TRBD1 CASSPGQAFYEQYF
TRBV29-1 13 TRBD1 CSVENRGRYEQYF
TRBV5-1 15 TRBD1 CASSLDPTGGTEAFF
TRBV7-9 11 - CASSFVSTQYF
TRBV5-4 14 - CASSDRRGVNGYTF
TRBV5-1 17 TRBD1 CASSRNSADRYTYEQYF
TRBV3-1/TRBV3-2 14 TRBD1 CASRQTGGNSPLHF
TRBV3-1/TRBV3-2 19 TRBD2 CASSQGTSGRAKYTGELFF
TRBV29-1 16 TRBD2 CSVGTRASGEQRTQYF
TRBV9 17 TRBD1 CASSVRPMGQGGEKLFF
TRBV28 15 TRBD2 CASSYRTSGSYEQYF
TRBV28 13 TRBD1 CASGRGQDYGYTF
TRBV28 14 TRBD2 CASSLAGGFHEQYF
TRBV6-5 14 - CASRSPRGKSEQYF
TRBV6-5 15 - CASSYSVAFPYEQYF
TRBV2 12 - CASSYSNTEAFF
TRBV5-4 15 TRBD1 CASSLASGGSYEQYF
TRBV6-1 15 TRBD1 CASREGQGVWQPQHF
TRBV7-9 14 TRBD1 CASSLQGARNGYTF
TRBV28 14 - CASSLGQFNYGYTF
TRBV6-5 14 TRBD2 CASSLSGSWDEQYF
TRBV30 13 TRBD1 CAWARQGTTEAFF
TRBV3-1/TRBV3-2 15 TRBD2 CASSQSSGSAIEQYF